The 31 T cell receptor beta chains below all came from one sample that was sequenced in a study of CD8+ T cells in alopecia areata. Sequencing relied on a cDNA template that was reverse transcribed from extracted RNA. TCRdb's copy holds only in-frame clones and misses some; the assay was immunoSEQ multiplex PCR. The profile shows about 180,000 clones, 40% to 55% of them singletons. Treatment described: oral pan-JAK inhibitor, 5-10 mg twice daily. This material consisted of CD8+ T cells sorted from blood, taken around week 54, from a patient treated with tofacitinib. These receptors all come from a human donor with alopecia areata.

The chain joins TRBV2 to TRBJ1-5; 8 bases are a match to TRBD1. With 6 bases clipped from V and 5 bases from J, the junction kept 6 bases outside the gene matches. Per the germline V gene, CDR1 is SNHLY and CDR2 is FYNNEI. The CDR3 spans 14 residues. The CDR3 sequence is CASRPTGEHQPQHF. The CDR3 DNA is TGTGCCAGCAGGCCGACAGGGGAGCATCAGCCCCAGCATTTT.

The chain employs TRBV13 and TRBJ2-5; D gene uncertain. The CDR3 extends over 14 amino acids. Trimming left V 2 bases short and J 2 bases short, with 9 bases between. The germline CDR1 and CDR2 sequences are PRHDT and FYEKMQ (reference sequence). CDR3 sequence reads: CASSLLTEQETQYF. CDR3 coding DNA: TGTGCCAGCAGCTTACTAACCGAACAAGAGACCCAGTACTTC.

The chain employs TRBV30 and TRBJ1-1; D gene ambiguous. Trimming cost V 2 bases and J 5 bases, with 15 bases left between them. In germline, CDR1 is GTSNPN, CDR2 SVGIG (reference sequence). This CDR3 has 14 residues. The CDR3 protein is CAWSYGLLGTEAFF. The CDR3 region has the DNA TGTGCCTGGAGTTACGGACTCTTGGGGACTGAAGCTTTCTTT.

This clone was counted between two and nine times. The J gene is TRBJ2-3, the V gene TRBV13, with TRBD1 matching over 10 bases. In germline, CDR1 is PRHDT, CDR2 FYEKMQ (reference sequence). J lost 7 bases, V lost 5 bases, and 6 bases had no gene match. The CDR3 runs to 14 residues. The CDR3 loop reads CASSAGQGINTQYF. The DNA of the CDR3 is TGTGCCAGCAGCGCGGGACAGGGGATTAATACGCAGTATTTT.

The V call is TRBV30, the J call TRBJ1-1; 8 bases are a match to TRBD1. After removal of 3 bases from V and 7 bases from J, the junction contained 16 bases not matched to a gene. The length of the CDR3 is 16 residues. Germline-derived CDR1 and CDR2 are GTSNPN and SVGIG (reference sequence). For the CDR3, the DNA is TGTGCCTGGAGCGACACCCAGGGGGCGAAAGCTGATGAAGCTTTCTTT. This encodes CAWSDTQGAKADEAFF.

The V gene is TRBV4-1, the J gene TRBJ2-2; possibly TRBD2 for D (5 bases). V was cut by 5 bases and J by 0 bases, with 13 bases left in between. In germline, CDR1 is MGHRA, CDR2 YSYEKL. The CDR3 is 16 residues long. CDR3 bases: TGCGCCAGCAGCTACCGCGGCGGGTCGAACACCGGGGAGCTGTTTTTT. It encodes CASSYRGGSNTGELFF.

The genes are TRBV15 and TRBJ2-4; 11 nucleotides match TRBD1. Trimming at V came to 8 bases and at J to 9 bases, leaving 3 bases not matched to a gene. Looked up from germline, CDR1 is LNHNV and CDR2 is YYDKDF (reference sequence). The CDR3 runs to 12 residues. In DNA, the CDR3 is TGTGCCACCGGACAGGGGGCTGGCATTCAGTACTTC. Translated, it gives CATGQGAGIQYF.

The rearrangement joins TRBV5-6 to TRBJ2-5; perhaps TRBD2 as D (6 bases). Trimming removed 1 base at V and 4 bases at J, with 8 bases between. Germline lookup yields CDR1 SGHDT and CDR2 YYEEEE. The CDR3 spans 13 residues. DNA for the CDR3: TGTGCCAGCAGCTTGACTAGCAGAGAGACCCAGTACTTC. Encoded protein: CASSLTSRETQYF.

The chain joins TRBV19 to TRBJ2-4; D not resolved. CDR3 length equals 13 residues. The germline V and J ends were trimmed by 3 bases and 5 bases, with 8 bases remaining between them. Germline assignment: CDR1 LNHDA and CDR2 SQIVND (reference sequence). The CDR3 DNA sequence: TGTGCCAGTAGTATCGGACGGGAAAACATTCAGTACTTC. It translates to CASSIGRENIQYF.

V is TRBV29-1 and J is TRBJ2-7; D unresolved. The V end was cut by 2 bases, the J end by 6 bases, with 14 bases between. CDR1 and CDR2 from the germline V gene are SQVTM and ANQGSEA. The CDR3 contains 13 residues. The DNA for the CDR3 is TGCAGCGTTGAAATCGGGTTAGAAGGCGAGCAGTACTTC. Encoded protein: CSVEIGLEGEQYF.

The chain carries TRBV30 and TRBJ2-5; TRBD1 matches at 7 bases. The CDR3 is made up of 15 amino acids. Per germline, CDR1 GTSNPN and CDR2 SVGIG (reference sequence). The trim removed 0 bases at V and 2 bases at J, leaving 6 bases unmatched. The CDR3 here is CAWSVDVRGQETQYF. The DNA for the CDR3 is TGTGCCTGGAGTGTCGATGTCAGGGGGCAAGAGACCCAGTACTTC. Full variable domain (remainder filled in from reference TRBV30 and TRBJ2-5): SQTIHQWPATLVQPVGSPLSLECTVEGTSNPNLYWYRQAAGRGLQLLFYSVGIGQISSEVPQNLSASRPQDRQFILSSKKLLLSDSGFYLCAWSVDVRGQETQYFGPGTRLLVL.

This clone came up a few times. This chain uses TRBV29-1 with TRBJ1-2; weak D call: TRBD1 (5 bases). Deletions cut 7 bases from V and 4 bases from J, with 13 bases between. This CDR3 is 12 amino acids long. The germline gives CDR1 SQVTM, CDR2 ANQGSEA. The CDR3 DNA reads TGCAGCGGGGGGACTGACCTCTATGGCTACACCTTC. This sequence encodes CSGGTDLYGYTF.

This clone was found a few times. V is TRBV7-2 and J is TRBJ1-2; TRBD1 might be the D (6 bases). The V gene's germline CDR1 is SGHTA and CDR2 FQGNSA. This CDR3 contains 13 residues. Trimming removed 5 bases at V and 7 bases at J, with 14 bases between. This chain's CDR3 is CASSPGTNFGYTF. The CDR3 coding sequence is TGTGCCAGCAGCCCCGGGACAAATTTTGGCTACACCTTC.

The chain carries TRBV6-4 and TRBJ1-1; TRBD1 matches at 7 bases. Per the germline V gene, CDR1 is MRHNA and CDR2 is SNTAGT. This CDR3 comprises 17 residues. Germline trimming cut 0 bases from V and 0 bases from J; bases unmatched to any gene: 7. The DNA for the CDR3 is TGTGCCAGCAGTGACTCGGGGAGGGGGCGAATGAACACTGAAGCTTTCTTT. As protein: CASSDSGRGRMNTEAFF.

The gene calls are TRBV27 and TRBJ1-2; 7 bases are shared with TRBD1. J was trimmed by 2 bases and V by 6 bases; bases with no gene match: 6. Germline CDR1 MNHEY, CDR2 SMNVEV (reference sequence). CDR3 size: 14 residues. CDR3 sequence reads: CASSPGQSNYGYTF. Written as DNA, the CDR3 is TGTGCCAGCAGCCCGGGACAGTCAAACTATGGCTACACCTTC.

The chain couples TRBV13 to TRBJ1-1, with D unclear. The CDR3 is made up of 12 amino acids. With 1 base removed from V and 11 bases from J, the gap between germline ends came to 11 bases. Germline assignment: CDR1 PRHDT and CDR2 FYEKMQ (reference sequence). CDR3 coding DNA: TGTGCCAGCAGCTTAGAAGGCTCTGGGGCTTTCTTT. It yields the protein CASSLEGSGAFF.

This clone turned up a few times. The CDR3: CASGDEMDGVADSNQPQHF. CDR3 DNA: TGTGCCAGCGGAGATGAGATGGATGGGGTGGCGGATAGCAATCAGCCCCAGCATTTT. The V call is TRBV21-1, the J call TRBJ1-5. TRBV21-1 is labeled a pseudogene. The CDR3 runs 19 residues.

The gene calls are TRBV2 and TRBJ1-1; no definite D call. V lost 3 bases and J 0 bases, leaving 11 bases between the germline ends. The CDR3 contains 15 residues. Per germline, CDR1 SNHLY and CDR2 FYNNEI. The CDR3 loop reads CASSDSATVNTEAFF. DNA of the CDR3: TGTGCCAGCAGTGATAGTGCGACGGTGAACACTGAAGCTTTCTTT.

The CDR3 DNA reads as TGTGCCAGCAGTGAACCTGTTGCTAGCGGGGGTTATGAGCAGTTCTTC. It specifies CASSEPVASGGYEQFF. This chain joins TRBV6-1 and TRBJ2-1; 10 bases fit TRBD2. CDR1 is MNHNS, CDR2 SASEGT, per germline. The CDR3 sequence is 16 residues long. After removal of 2 bases from V and 8 bases from J, the junction contained 9 bases not matched to a gene.

The chain couples TRBV19 to TRBJ1-2, with D perhaps matching TRBD1 (6 bases). The CDR3 contains 15 residues. Trimming left V 3 bases short and J 4 bases short, with 15 bases between. Per the germline V gene, CDR1 is LNHDA and CDR2 is SQIVND (reference sequence). Here the CDR3 reads CASSIDRPLLYGYTF. CDR3 DNA: TGTGCCAGTAGTATCGACAGGCCCCTTCTCTATGGCTACACCTTC.

The chain combines TRBV5-8 with TRBJ2-7; D might be TRBD1 or TRBD2, each matching 5 bases. The germline V and J ends were trimmed by 3 bases and 3 bases, with 10 bases remaining between them. This CDR3 is built from 13 residues. Looked up from germline, CDR1 is SGHTS and CDR2 is YDEGEE. The CDR3 region has the DNA TGTGCCAGCAGCTCGGGGCAGGGCTACGAGCAGTACTTC. Its translation is CASSSGQGYEQYF.

This chain uses TRBV2 with TRBJ2-1; D is unresolved. This CDR3 region has 12 residues. V was shortened by 5 bases and J by 6 bases, with 8 bases between the two germline ends. Per the germline V gene, CDR1 is SNHLY and CDR2 is FYNNEI. The CDR3 sequence is CASSNLGNEQFF. The CDR3 DNA reads TGTGCCAGCAGTAACCTGGGCAATGAGCAGTTCTTC.

This clone was observed a handful of times. The chain combines TRBV27 with TRBJ2-7; the D is unclear. Germline V gene lookup returns CDR1 MNHEY and CDR2 SMNVEV (reference sequence). V shed 5 bases and J shed 6 bases, with 11 bases lying between them. The CDR3 is made up of 12 amino acids. The CDR3 DNA reads TGTGCCAGCAGTCCCGGGTGGTCCGAGCAGTACTTC. Protein: CASSPGWSEQYF.

The rearrangement links TRBV29-1 to TRBJ1-4, with 10 bases lining up with TRBD1. The CDR3 has 15 residues. The junction had 12 bases not matched to a gene; V was cut back by 7 bases and J by 7 bases. CDR1 is SQVTM, CDR2 ANQGSEA, per germline. CDR3 residues: CSAIYPGDRGEKLFF. CDR3 nucleotide sequence: TGCAGCGCTATATACCCGGGGGACAGGGGTGAAAAACTGTTTTTT.

This clone appeared a few times. The chain uses TRBV29-1 and TRBJ2-7, with TRBD1 identical over 9 bases. CDR3 length: 15 residues. V shed 6 bases and J 3 bases; nucleotides not matched to a gene: 12. Germline loops: CDR1 SQVTM, CDR2 ANQGSEA. The CDR3 DNA follows: TGCAGCGTCGAGGTTGGGCGGGGACAGGGCTACGAGCAGTACTTC. Residues: CSVEVGRGQGYEQYF.

The chain has TRBV2 and TRBJ1-2; D gene unclear. The germline gives CDR1 SNHLY, CDR2 FYNNEI. The CDR3 spans 11 residues. V was shortened by 4 bases and J by 6 bases, with 6 bases between the two germline ends. In nucleotides, the CDR3 is TGTGCCAGCAGTGCGGAACATGGCTACACCTTC. This gives the protein CASSAEHGYTF.

This clone was seen a few times. The chain joins TRBV7-9 to TRBJ1-1, with no clear D. V lost 5 bases, J lost 10 bases, and 5 bases lay in between. The CDR3 consists of 9 residues. CDR1 and CDR2 from the germline V gene are SEHNR and FQNEAQ (reference sequence). CDR3 residues: CASSPRAFF. CDR3 bases: TGTGCCAGCAGCCCACGAGCTTTCTTT.

This chain joins TRBV2 and TRBJ1-2; D is uncertain. V lost 2 bases and J 4 bases, leaving 8 bases between the germline ends. CDR3 length equals 13 residues. Per germline, CDR1 SNHLY and CDR2 FYNNEI. CDR3 amino acids: CASSETFSYGYTF. CDR3 nucleotides: TGTGCCAGCAGTGAAACCTTCTCCTATGGCTACACCTTC.

The CDR3 protein is CAWSRTGQRPNTGELFF. CDR3 in DNA: TGTGCCTGGAGTAGGACAGGGCAGAGACCAAACACCGGGGAGCTGTTTTTT. The chain recombines TRBV30 with TRBJ2-2; TRBD1 matches at 8 bases. The CDR3 is 17 residues long. V was pared by 2 bases and J by 2 bases, with 10 bases of the junction left unmatched. Germline CDR1 and CDR2: GTSNPN and SVGIG (reference sequence). Variable domain in full (rest from reference TRBV30 and TRBJ2-2): SQTIHQWPATLVQPVGSPLSLECTVEGTSNPNLYWYRQAAGRGLQLLFYSVGIGQISSEVPQNLSASRPQDRQFILSSKKLLLSDSGFYLCAWSRTGQRPNTGELFFGEGSRLTVL.

This clone was picked up a small number of times. This chain links TRBV30 with TRBJ2-1, with D uncertain. This CDR3 spans 11 amino acids. V lost 4 bases, J lost 4 bases, and 5 bases lay in between. CDR1 and CDR2 from the germline V gene are GTSNPN and SVGIG (reference sequence). The CDR3 DNA is TGTGCCTGGATCGGATACAATGAGCAGTTCTTC. Its protein is CAWIGYNEQFF.

Worth noting for this clone: In the same sample, other DNA sequences code for this CDR3. The rearrangement uses TRBV27 and TRBJ2-2; the D gene is possibly TRBD2 (7 bases). Trimming cost V 3 bases and J 6 bases, with 8 bases left between them. Germline CDR1 reads MNHEY; CDR2 reads SMNVEV (reference sequence). This CDR3 is built from 13 residues. The CDR3 nucleotides read TGTGCCAGCAGTTTGGGGGGGCCCGGGGAGCTGTTTTTT. Its translation is CASSLGGPGELFF.